This record concerns one T cell receptor (beta chain) sequence. This specimen belongs to a study of blood T cells in healthy people across ages. This CDR3 is built from 17 residues. CDR1 and CDR2 from the germline V gene are SGHDN and FVKESK. Primed by a sample-barcoded 5' primer and a J-beta primer mix, a second PCR proceeded for 7 to 11 cycles. MiXCR, applied by TCRdb to the 5' RACE reads, yields one record per CDR3 protein. The repertoire has about 570,000 distinct CDR3 sequences, about 28% of them found once; the top ten carry over 3.5%. This sample also appeared in a second study, on T cells of mothers and their children. This second study notes: Donation came from three healthy Caucasian mothers together with their six children. Related mother and child pairs showed slightly greater overlap (not significant) than unrelated pairs did.

Sequences were obtained from blood. This chain links TRBV14 with TRBJ2-5, with 7 nucleotides matching TRBD1. The tail of the sequence fits TRBJ2-7 better, so the J call may be wrong. This receptor was identified in a boy aged 2 to 10 in good health. DNA of the CDR3: TGTGCCAGCAGCCAAGAAAGACGGACAGGAGGTTCCTACGAGCAGTACTTC. It codes for CASSQERRTGGSYEQYF.